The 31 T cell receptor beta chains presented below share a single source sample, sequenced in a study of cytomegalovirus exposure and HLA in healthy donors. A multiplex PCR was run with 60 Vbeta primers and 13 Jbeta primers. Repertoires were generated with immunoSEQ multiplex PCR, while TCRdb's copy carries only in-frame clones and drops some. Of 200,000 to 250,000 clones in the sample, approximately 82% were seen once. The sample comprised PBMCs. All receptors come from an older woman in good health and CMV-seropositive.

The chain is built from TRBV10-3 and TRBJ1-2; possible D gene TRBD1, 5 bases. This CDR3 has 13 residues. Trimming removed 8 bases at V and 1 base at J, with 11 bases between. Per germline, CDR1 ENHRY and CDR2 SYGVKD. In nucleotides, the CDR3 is TGTGCCATCGGGGGAGGGAATAACTATGGCTACACCTTC. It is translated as CAIGGGNNYGYTF.

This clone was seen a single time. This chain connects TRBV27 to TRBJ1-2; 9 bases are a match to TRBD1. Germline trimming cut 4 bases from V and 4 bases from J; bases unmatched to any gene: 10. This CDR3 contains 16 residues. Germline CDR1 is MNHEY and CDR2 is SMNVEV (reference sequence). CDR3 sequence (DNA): TGTGCCAGCAGTTCCCATTCGGCACAGGGGGCCTATGGCTACACCTTC. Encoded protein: CASSSHSAQGAYGYTF.

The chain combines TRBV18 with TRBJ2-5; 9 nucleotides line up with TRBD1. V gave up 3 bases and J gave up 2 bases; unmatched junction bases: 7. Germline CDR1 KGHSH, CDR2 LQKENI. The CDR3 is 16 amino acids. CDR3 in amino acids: CASSPARDRVQETQYF. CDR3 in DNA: TGTGCCAGCTCACCGGCCCGGGACAGGGTTCAAGAGACCCAGTACTTC.

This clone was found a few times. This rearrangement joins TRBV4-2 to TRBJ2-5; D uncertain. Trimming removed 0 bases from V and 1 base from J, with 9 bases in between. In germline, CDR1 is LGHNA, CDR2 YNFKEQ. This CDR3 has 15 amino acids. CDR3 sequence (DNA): TGTGCCAGCAGCCAAGATGGCACAGCCCAAGAGACCCAGTACTTC. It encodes CASSQDGTAQETQYF.

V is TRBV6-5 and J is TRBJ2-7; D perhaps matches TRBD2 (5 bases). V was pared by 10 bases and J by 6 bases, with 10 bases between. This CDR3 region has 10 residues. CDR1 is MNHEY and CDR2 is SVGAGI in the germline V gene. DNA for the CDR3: TGTGCCATCGGGATGGGCGAGCAGTACTTC. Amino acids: CAIGMGEQYF.

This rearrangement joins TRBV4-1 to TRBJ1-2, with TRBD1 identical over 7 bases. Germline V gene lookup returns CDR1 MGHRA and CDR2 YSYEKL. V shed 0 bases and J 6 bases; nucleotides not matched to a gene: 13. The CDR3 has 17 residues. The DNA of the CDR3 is TGCGCCAGCAGCCAAGATGCAGCCCCAGTAGGGGGCGATGGCTACACCTTC. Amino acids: CASSQDAAPVGGDGYTF.

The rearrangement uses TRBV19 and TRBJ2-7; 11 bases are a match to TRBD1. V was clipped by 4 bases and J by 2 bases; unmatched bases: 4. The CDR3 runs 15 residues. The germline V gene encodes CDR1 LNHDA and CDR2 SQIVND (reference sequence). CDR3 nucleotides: TGTGCCAGTAGTACGGGACAGGGGGATCCCTACGAGCAGTACTTC. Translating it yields CASSTGQGDPYEQYF.

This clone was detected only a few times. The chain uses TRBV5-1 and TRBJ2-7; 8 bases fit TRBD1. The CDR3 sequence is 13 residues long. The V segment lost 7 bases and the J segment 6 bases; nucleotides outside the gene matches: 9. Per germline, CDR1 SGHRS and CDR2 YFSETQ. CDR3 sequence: CASGTGGSAEQYF. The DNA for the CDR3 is TGCGCCAGCGGCACAGGGGGATCGGCCGAGCAGTACTTC.

The CDR3 loop is CASSREGTSGITDTQYF. The CDR3 DNA reads as TGTGCCAGCAGCAGAGAAGGGACTAGCGGTATCACAGATACGCAGTATTTT. V and J are TRBV4-2 and TRBJ2-3; 11 bases map to TRBD2. The J segment lost 2 bases and the V segment lost 5 bases, leaving 9 bases of the junction unmatched. The V gene's germline CDR1 is LGHNA and CDR2 YNFKEQ. The CDR3 runs 17 residues.

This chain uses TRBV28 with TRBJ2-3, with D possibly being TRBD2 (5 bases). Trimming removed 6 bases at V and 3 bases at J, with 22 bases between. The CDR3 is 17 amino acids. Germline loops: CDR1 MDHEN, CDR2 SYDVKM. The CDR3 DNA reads TGTGCCAGCAGCAGCAGACGTCCGCGGGCAAGGACAGATACGCAGTATTTT. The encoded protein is CASSSRRPRARTDTQYF.

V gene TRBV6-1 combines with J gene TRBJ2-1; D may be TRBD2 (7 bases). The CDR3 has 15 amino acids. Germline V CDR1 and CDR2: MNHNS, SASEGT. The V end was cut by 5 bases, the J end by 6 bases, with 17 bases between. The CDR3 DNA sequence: TGTGCCAGCAGTAGGGGGGGCCAGGCCACCAATGAGCAGTTCTTC. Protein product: CASSRGGQATNEQFF.

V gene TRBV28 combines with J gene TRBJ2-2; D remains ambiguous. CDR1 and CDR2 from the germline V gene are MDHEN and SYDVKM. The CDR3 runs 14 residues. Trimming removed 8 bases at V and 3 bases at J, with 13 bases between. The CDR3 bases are TGTGCCAGCCTAGTTGCCTCCCACACCGGGGAGCTGTTTTTT. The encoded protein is CASLVASHTGELFF.

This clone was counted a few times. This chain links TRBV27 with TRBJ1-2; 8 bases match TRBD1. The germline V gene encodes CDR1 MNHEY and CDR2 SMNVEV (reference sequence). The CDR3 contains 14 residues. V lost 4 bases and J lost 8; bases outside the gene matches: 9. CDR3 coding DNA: TGTGCCAGCAGTTCCACAGGGGGAATATGGGGCTACACCTTC. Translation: CASSSTGGIWGYTF.

For the CDR3, the DNA is TGCGCCAGCAGCTTAAGCGGGAGTAATGGAGATACGCAGTATTTT. This gives the protein CASSLSGSNGDTQYF. V is TRBV5-1 and J is TRBJ2-3, with 8 bases matching TRBD2. CDR1 SGHRS and CDR2 YFSETQ come from the germline V gene. This CDR3 is 15 amino acids long. The J segment lost 5 bases and the V segment lost 2 bases, leaving 7 bases of the junction unmatched.

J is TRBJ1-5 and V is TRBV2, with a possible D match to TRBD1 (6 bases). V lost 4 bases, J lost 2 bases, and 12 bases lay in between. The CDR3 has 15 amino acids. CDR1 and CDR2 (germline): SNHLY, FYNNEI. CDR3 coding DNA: TGTGCCAGCAGTGGGGATGCAGGGGGCAATCAGCCCCAGCATTTT. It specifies CASSGDAGGNQPQHF.

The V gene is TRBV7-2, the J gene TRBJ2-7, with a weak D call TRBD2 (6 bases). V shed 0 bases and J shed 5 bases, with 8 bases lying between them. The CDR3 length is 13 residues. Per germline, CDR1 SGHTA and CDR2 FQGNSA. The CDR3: CASSLAPGDEQYF. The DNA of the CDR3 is TGTGCCAGCAGCTTAGCGCCGGGGGACGAGCAGTACTTC.

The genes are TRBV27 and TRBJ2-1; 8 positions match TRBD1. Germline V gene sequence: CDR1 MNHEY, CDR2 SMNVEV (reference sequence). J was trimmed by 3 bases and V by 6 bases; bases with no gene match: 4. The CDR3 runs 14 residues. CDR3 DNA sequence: TGTGCCAGCAGACCAGGGGGCAGCTACAATGAGCAGTTCTTC. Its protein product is CASRPGGSYNEQFF.

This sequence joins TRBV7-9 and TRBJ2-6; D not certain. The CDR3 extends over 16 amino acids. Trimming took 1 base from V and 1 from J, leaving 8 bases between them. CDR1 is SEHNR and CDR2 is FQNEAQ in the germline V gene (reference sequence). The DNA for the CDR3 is TGTGCCAGCAGCTTAGATGGGCAATCTGGGGCCAACGTCCTGACTTTC. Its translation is CASSLDGQSGANVLTF.

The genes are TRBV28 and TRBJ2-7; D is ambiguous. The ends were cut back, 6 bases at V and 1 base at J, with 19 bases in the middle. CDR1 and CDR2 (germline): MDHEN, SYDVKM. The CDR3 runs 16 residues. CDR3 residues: CASSSPVLEISYEQYF. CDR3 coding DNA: TGTGCCAGCAGCTCACCGGTTCTGGAGATTTCCTACGAGCAGTACTTC. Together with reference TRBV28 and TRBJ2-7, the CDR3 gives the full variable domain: DVKVTQSSRYLVKRTGEKVFLECVQDMDHENMFWYRQDPGLGLRLIYFSYDVKMKEKGDIPEGYSVSREKKERFSLILESASTNQTSMYLCASSSPVLEISYEQYFGPGTRLTVT.

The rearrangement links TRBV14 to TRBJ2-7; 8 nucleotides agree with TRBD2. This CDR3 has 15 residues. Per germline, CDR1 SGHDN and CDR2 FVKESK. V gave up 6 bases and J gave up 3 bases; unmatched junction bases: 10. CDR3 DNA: TGTGCCAGCAGGCGAAGCGGGAGCGGGCACTACGAGCAGTACTTC. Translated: CASRRSGSGHYEQYF.

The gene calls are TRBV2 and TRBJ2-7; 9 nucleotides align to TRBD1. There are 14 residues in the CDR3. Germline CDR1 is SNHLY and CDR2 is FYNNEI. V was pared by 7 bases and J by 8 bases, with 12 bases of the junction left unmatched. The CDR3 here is CASTPVDRGLKQYF. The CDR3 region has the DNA TGTGCCAGCACCCCCGTGGACAGGGGTTTGAAGCAGTACTTC.

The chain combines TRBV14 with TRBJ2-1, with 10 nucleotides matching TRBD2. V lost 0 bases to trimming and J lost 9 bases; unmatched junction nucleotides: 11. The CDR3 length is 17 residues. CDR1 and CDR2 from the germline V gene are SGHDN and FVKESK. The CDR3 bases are TGTGCCAGCAGCCAAGATTACCTAGCGGGGGCCCGGGGTGAGCAGTTCTTC. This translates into CASSQDYLAGARGEQFF.

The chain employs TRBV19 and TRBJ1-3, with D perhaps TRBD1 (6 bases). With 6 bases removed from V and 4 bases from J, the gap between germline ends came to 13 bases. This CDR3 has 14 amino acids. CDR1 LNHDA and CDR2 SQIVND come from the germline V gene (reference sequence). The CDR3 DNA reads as TGTGCCAGTAGAGTCACAGGGATAGGAAACACCATATATTTT. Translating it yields CASRVTGIGNTIYF.

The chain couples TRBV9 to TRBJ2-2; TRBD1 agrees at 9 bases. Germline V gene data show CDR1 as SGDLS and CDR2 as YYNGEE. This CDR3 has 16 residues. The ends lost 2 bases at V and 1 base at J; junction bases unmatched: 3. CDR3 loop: CASSVGTGRNTGELFF. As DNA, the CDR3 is TGTGCCAGCAGCGTTGGGACAGGGAGGAACACCGGGGAGCTGTTTTTT.

CDR3 nucleotides: TGCACCGTAGGGAGGACCGGCGCAGATACGCAGTATTTT. Translated, it gives CTVGRTGADTQYF. This chain uses TRBV29-1 with TRBJ2-3; D is possibly TRBD2 (6 bases). Germline loops: CDR1 SQVTM, CDR2 ANQGSEA. The CDR3 spans 13 residues.

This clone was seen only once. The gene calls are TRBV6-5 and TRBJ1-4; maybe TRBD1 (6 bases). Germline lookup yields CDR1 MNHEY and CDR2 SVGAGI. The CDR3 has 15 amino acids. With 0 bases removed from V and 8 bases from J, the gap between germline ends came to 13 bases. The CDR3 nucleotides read TGTGCCAGCAGTTACTCAACAACAGGGCGGGAAAAACTGTTTTTT. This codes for CASSYSTTGREKLFF.

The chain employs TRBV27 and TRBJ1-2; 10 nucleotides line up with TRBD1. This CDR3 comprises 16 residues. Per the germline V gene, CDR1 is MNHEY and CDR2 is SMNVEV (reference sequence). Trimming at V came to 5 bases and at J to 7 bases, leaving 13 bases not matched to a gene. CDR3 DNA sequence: TGTGCCAGCAGTCCTTACTGGGGACAGGGGAAGAGTGGCTACACCTTC. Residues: CASSPYWGQGKSGYTF.

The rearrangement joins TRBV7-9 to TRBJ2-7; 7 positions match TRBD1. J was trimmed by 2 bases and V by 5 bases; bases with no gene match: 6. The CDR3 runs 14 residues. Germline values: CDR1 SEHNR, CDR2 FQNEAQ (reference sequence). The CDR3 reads CASSRGQPPYEQYF. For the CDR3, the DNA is TGTGCCAGCAGCAGGGGACAGCCCCCCTACGAGCAGTACTTC. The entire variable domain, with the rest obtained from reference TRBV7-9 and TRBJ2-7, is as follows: DTGVSQNPRHKITKRGQNVTFRCDPISEHNRLYWYRQTLGQGPEFLTYFQNEAQLEKSRLLSDRFSAERPKGSFSTLEIQRTEQGDSAMYLCASSRGQPPYEQYFGPGTRLTVT.

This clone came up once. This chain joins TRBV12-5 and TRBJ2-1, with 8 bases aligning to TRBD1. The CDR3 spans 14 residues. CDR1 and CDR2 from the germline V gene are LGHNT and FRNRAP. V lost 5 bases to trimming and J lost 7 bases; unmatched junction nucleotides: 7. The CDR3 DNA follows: TGTGCTAGTGGTCAGGGGGCAGGGGAGAATGAGCAGTTCTTC. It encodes CASGQGAGENEQFF.

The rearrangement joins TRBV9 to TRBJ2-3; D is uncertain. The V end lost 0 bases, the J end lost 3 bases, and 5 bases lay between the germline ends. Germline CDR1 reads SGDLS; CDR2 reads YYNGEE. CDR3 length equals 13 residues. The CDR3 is CASSVGATDTQYF. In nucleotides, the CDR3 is TGTGCCAGCAGCGTAGGGGCAACAGATACGCAGTATTTT.

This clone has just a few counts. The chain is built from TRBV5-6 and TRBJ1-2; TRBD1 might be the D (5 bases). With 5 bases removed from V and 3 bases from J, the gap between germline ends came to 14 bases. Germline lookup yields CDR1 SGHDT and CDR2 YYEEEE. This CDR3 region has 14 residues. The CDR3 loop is CASRRKTVHYGYTF. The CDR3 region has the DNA TGTGCCAGCAGACGTAAGACAGTCCACTATGGCTACACCTTC.